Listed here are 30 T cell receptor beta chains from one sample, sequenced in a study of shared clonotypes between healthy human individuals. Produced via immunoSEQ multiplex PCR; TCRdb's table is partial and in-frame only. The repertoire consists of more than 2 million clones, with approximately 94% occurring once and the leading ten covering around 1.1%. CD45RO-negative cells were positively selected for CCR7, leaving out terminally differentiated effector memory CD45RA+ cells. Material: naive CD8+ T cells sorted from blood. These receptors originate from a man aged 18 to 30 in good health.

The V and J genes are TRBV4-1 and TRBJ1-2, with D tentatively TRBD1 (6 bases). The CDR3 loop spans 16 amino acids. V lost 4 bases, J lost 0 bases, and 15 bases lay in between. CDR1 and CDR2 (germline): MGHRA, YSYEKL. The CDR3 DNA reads TGCGCCAGCAGCCCCCCCCTCGGGGGCACTAACTATGGCTACACCTTC. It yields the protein CASSPPLGGTNYGYTF.

In DNA form, the CDR3 reads TGCGCCAGCAGCTTGGCGGCAGGGACCTTAAACGAGCAGTACTTC. It translates to CASSLAAGTLNEQYF. The chain is built from TRBV5-1 and TRBJ2-7; D possibly matches TRBD1 or TRBD2 (5 bases each). The CDR3 covers 15 residues. The V end was cut by 0 bases, the J end by 5 bases, with 15 bases between. The germline gives CDR1 SGHRS, CDR2 YFSETQ. The full variable domain, in which reference TRBV5-1 and TRBJ2-7 provide the parts outside the CDR3, is KAGVTQTPRYLIKTRGQQVTLSCSPISGHRSVSWYQQTPGQGLQFLFEYFSETQRNKGNFPGRFSGRQFSNSRSEMNVSTLELGDSALYLCASSLAAGTLNEQYFGPGTRLTVT.

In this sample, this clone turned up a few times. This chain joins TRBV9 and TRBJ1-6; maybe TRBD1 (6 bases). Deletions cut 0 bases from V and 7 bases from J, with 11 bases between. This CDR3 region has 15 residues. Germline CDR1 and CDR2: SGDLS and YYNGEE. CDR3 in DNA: TGTGCCAGCAGCGTAGAGCCAGGGGTAAATTCACCCCTCCACTTT. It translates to CASSVEPGVNSPLHF.

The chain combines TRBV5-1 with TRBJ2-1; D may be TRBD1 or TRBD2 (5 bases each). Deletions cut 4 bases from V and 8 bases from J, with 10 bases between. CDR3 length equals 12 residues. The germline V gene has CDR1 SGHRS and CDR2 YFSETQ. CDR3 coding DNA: TGCGCCAGCAGCGTCCTGGGGGATGAGCAGTTCTTC. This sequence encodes CASSVLGDEQFF.

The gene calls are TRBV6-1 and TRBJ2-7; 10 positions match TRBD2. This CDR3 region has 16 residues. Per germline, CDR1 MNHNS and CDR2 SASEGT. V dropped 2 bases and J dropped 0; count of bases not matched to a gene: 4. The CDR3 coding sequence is TGTGCCAGCAGTGAAATTAGCGGGGGGCTCTCCTACGAGCAGTACTTC. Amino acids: CASSEISGGLSYEQYF.

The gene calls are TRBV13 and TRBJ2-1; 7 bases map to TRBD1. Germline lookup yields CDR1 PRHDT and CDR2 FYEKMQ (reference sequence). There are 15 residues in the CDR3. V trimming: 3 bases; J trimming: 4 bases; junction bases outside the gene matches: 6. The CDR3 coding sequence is TGTGCCAGCAGCTTTTCGACGGGACAGTACAATGAGCAGTTCTTC. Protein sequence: CASSFSTGQYNEQFF.

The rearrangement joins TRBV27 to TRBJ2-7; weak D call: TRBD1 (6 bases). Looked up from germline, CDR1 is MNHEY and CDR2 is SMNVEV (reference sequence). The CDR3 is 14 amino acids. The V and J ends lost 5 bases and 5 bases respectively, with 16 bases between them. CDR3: CASSPLQGSHEQYF. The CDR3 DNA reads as TGTGCCAGCAGTCCCCTACAGGGTTCTCACGAGCAGTACTTC.

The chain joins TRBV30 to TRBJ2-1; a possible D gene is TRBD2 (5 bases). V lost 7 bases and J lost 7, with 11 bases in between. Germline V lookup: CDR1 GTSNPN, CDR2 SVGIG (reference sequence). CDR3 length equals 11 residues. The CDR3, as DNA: TGTGCCTTTAATTGGAGGAATGAGCAGTTCTTC. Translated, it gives CAFNWRNEQFF.

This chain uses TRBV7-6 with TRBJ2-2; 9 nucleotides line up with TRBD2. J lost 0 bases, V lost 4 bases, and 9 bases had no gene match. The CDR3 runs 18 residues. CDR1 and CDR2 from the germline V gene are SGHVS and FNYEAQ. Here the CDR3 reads CASSYRAGGPANTGELFF. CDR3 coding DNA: TGTGCCAGCAGCTACCGAGCGGGAGGCCCAGCGAACACCGGGGAGCTGTTTTTT.

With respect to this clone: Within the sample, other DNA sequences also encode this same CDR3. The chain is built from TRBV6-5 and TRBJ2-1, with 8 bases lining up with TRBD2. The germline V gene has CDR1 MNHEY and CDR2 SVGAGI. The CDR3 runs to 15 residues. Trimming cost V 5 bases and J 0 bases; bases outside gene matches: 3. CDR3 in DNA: TGTGCCAGCAGTAACCTAGCGGGCTCCTACAATGAGCAGTTCTTC. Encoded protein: CASSNLAGSYNEQFF.

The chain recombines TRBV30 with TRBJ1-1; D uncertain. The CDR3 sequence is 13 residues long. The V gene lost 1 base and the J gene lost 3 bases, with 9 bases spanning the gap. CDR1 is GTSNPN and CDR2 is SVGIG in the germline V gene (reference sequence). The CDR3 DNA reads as TGTGCCTGGAGTGCATGGGCGGACACTGAAGCTTTCTTT. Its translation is CAWSAWADTEAFF.

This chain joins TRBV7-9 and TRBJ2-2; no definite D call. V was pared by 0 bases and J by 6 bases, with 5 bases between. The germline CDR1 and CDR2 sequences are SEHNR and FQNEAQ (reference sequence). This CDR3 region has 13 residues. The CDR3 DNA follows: TGTGCCAGCAGCTTAGCATTTGCCGGGGAGCTGTTTTTT. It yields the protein CASSLAFAGELFF.

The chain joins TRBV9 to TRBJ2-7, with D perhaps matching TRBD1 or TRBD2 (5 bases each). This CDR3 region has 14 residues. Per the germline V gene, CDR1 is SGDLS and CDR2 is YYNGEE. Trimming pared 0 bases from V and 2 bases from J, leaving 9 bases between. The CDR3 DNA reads TGTGCCAGCAGCGTAGGTGAGGGGACCTACGAGCAGTACTTC. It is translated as CASSVGEGTYEQYF.

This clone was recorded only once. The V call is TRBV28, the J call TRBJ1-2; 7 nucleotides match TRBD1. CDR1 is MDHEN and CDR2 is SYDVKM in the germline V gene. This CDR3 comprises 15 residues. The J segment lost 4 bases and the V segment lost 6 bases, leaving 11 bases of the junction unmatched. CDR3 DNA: TGTGCCAGCAGAAGCGACAGGGAAGATCTCTATGGCTACACCTTC. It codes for CASRSDREDLYGYTF.

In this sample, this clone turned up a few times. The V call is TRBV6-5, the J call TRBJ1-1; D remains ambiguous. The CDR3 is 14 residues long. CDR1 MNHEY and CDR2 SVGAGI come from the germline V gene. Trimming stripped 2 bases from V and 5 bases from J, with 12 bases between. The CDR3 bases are TGTGCCAGCAGTTACCTCGGTGGTGATACTGAAGCTTTCTTT. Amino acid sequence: CASSYLGGDTEAFF.

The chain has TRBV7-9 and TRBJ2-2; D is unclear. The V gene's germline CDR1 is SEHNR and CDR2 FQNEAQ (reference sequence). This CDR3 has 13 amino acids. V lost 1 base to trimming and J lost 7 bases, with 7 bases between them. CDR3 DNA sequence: TGTGCCAGCAGCTTAGTCGAGGACGGGGAGCTGTTTTTT. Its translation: CASSLVEDGELFF.

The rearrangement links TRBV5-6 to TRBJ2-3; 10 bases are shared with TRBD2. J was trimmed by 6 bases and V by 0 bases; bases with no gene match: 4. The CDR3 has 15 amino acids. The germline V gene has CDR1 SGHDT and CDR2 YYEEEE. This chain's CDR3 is CASSLGLAGDDTQYF. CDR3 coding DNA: TGTGCCAGCAGCTTGGGGCTAGCGGGGGACGATACGCAGTATTTT.

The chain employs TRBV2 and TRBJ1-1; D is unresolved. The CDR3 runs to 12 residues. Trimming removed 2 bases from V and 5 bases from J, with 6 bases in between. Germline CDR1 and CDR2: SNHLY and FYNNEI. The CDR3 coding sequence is TGTGCCAGCAGTGAATCGGGGACTGAAGCTTTCTTT. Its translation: CASSESGTEAFF.

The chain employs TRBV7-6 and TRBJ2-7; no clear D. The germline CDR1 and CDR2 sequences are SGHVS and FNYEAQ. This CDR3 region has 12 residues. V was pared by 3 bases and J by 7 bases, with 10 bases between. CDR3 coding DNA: TGTGCCAGCAGCTTTTTAGGTGGTGAGCAGTACTTC. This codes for CASSFLGGEQYF.

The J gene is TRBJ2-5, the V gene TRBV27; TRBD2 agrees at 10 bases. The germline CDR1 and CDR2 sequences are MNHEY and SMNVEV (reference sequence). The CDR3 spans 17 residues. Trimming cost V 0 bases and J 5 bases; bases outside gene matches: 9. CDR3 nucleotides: TGTGCCAGCAGTTTATCTGCTAGCGGGGGATGGTGGGAGACCCAGTACTTC. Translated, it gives CASSLSASGGWWETQYF.

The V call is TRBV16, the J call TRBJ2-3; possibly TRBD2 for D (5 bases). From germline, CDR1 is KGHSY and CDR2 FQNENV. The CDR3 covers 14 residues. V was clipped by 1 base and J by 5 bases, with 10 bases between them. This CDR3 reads CASSQYGVKDTQYF. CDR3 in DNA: TGTGCCAGCAGCCAATACGGGGTAAAAGATACGCAGTATTTT.

The DNA for the CDR3 is TGTGCCACCAGCGAGGACTCTTCAAGCAATCAGCCCCAGCATTTT. Encoded protein: CATSEDSSSNQPQHF. The chain has TRBV15 and TRBJ1-5; D is unclear. Between the trimmed V and J ends, which lost 5 bases and 1 base, there was a span of 12 bases. Germline CDR1 and CDR2: LNHNV and YYDKDF (reference sequence). The CDR3 has 15 residues.

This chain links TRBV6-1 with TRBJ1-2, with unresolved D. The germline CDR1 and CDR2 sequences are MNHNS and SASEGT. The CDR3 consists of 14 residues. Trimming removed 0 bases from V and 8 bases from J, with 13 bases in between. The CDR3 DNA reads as TGTGCCAGCAGTGAAGCGTTGTTGTTATGGGGCTACACCTTC. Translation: CASSEALLLWGYTF.

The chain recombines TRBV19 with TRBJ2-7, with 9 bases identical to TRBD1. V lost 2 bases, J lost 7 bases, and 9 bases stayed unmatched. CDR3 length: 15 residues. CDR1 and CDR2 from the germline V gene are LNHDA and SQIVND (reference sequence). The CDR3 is CASSISGTGPQEQYF. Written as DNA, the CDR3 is TGTGCCAGTAGTATATCCGGGACAGGGCCTCAGGAGCAGTACTTC.

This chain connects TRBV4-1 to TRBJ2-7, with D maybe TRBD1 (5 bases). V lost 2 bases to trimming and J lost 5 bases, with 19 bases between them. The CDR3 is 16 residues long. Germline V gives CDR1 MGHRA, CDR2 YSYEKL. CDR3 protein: CASSQSPGPFLNEQYF. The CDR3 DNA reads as TGCGCCAGCAGCCAAAGTCCAGGGCCTTTTCTCAACGAGCAGTACTTC.

CDR3 bases: TGTGCCAGCAGTAAAGTGGGACTAGCGGGAGAGGGGTCTAGCACAGATACGCAGTATTTT. As protein: CASSKVGLAGEGSSTDTQYF. This chain uses TRBV21-1 with TRBJ2-3; the table's D call TRBD2 went unverified against the DNA. TRBV21-1 is shown as a pseudogene. The CDR3 is 20 residues long.

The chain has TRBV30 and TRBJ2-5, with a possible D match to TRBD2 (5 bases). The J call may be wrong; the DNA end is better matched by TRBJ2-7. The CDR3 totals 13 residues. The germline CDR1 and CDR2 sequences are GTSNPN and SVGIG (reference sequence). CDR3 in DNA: TGTGCCTGGGCCCCCCGGGAAAGCTACGAGCAGTACTTC. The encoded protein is CAWAPRESYEQYF.

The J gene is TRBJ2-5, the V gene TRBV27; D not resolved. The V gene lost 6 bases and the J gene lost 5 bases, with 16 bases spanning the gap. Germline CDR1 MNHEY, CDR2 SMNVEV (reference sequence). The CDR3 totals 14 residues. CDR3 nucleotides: TGTGCCAGCAGCATCGACGTACTCGGGGAGACCCAGTACTTC. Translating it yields CASSIDVLGETQYF.

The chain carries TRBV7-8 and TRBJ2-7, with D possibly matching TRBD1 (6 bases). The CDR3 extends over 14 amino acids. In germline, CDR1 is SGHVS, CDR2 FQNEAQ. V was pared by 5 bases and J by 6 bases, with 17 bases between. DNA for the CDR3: TGTGCCAGCAGCGACTCAGGGGTGGCGGGCGAGCAGTACTTC. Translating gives CASSDSGVAGEQYF.

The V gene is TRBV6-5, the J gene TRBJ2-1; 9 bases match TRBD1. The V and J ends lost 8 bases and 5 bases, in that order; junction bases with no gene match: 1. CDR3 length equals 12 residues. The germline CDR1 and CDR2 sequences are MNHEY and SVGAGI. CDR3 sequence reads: CASRTGDNEQFF. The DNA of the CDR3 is TGTGCCAGCCGGACAGGGGACAATGAGCAGTTCTTC.